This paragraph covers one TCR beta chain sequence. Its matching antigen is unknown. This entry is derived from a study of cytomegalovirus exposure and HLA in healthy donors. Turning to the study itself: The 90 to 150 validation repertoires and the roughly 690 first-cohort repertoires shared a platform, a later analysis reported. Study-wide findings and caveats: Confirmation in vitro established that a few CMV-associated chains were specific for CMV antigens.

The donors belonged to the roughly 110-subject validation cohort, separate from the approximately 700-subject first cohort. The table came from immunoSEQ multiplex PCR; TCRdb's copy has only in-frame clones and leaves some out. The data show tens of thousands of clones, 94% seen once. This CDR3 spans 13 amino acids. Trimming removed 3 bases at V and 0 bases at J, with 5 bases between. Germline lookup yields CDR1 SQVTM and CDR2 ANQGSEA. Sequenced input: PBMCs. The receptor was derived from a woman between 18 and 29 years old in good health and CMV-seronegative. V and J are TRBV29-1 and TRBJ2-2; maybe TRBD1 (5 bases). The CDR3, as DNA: TGCAGCGTTGAGGACACGAACACCGGGGAGCTGTTTTTT. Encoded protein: CSVEDTNTGELFF.